This T cell receptor beta chain is from a study of Graves' ophthalmopathy and Graves' hyperthyroidism. Having ophthalmopathy, the donors showed moderate-to-severe activity, CAS ≥3 and NOSPECS ≥4, with disease lasting under 3 months. Diagnosis used clinical symptoms, serum thyroxine, TRAb, thyroid ultrasound and orbital computed tomography. PBMCs came from roughly 9.1 ml of fresh peripheral blood. Transcripts of RNA were the source for amplifying TCR beta CDR3 regions. The first-round RT-PCR employed HTBI primers together with the Qiagen OneStep RT-PCR kit. A multiplex PCR was then performed as the second round. From the multiplex PCR reads, TCRdb called clonotypes with MiXCR, one entry per CDR3 protein. The repertoire consists of a few hundred thousand distinct CDR3 sequences, with around a fifth occurring once and the leading ten covering about 46%. This clonotype was recorded a few times. The antigen is undetermined.

Broader study findings: A roughly 80% specificity and around 88% sensitivity were achieved by a 13-signature model that separated ophthalmopathy from stable hyperthyroidism.

Trimming took 7 bases from V and 2 from J; bases not matched to a gene: 10. The V gene's germline CDR1 is MDHEN and CDR2 SYDVKM. The CDR3 spans 15 residues. This sequence originates from a woman between 45 and 65 years old with Graves' ophthalmopathy. V and J are TRBV28 and TRBJ2-5; TRBD1 matches 7 bases. Specimen: peripheral blood. The CDR3: CASMGGGQVQETQYF. Written as DNA, the CDR3 is TGTGCCAGCATGGGTGGCGGACAGGTACAAGAGACCCAGTACTTC.